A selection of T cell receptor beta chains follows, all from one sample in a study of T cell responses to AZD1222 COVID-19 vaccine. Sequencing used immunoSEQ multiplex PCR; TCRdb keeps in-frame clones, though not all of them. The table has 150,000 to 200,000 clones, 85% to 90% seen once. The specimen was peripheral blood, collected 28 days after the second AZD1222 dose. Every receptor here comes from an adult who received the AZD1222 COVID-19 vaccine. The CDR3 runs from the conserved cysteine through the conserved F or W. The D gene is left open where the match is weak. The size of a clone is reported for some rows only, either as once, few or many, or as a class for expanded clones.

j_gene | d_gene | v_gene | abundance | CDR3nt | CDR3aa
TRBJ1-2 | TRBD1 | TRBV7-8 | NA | TGTGCCAGCAGCTTAGATCAGGGGGCTAGCTATGGCTACACCTTC | CASSLDQGASYGYTF
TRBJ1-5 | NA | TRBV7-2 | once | TGTGCCAGCAGTACTGGACTACACCAGCATTTT | CASSTGLHQHF
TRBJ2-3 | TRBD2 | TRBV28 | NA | TGTGCCAGCAGCCGTAGCCTCGGACTAGCGGGCACAGATACGCAGTATTTT | CASSRSLGLAGTDTQYF
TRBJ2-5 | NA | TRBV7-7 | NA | TGTGCTAGCAGCTTGGACGCGACAGAGACCCAGTACTTC | CASSLDATETQYF
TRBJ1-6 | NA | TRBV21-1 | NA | TGTGCCAGCGGCCGCGAGGGGGGAAATACACCCCTCCACTTT | CASGREGGNTPLHF
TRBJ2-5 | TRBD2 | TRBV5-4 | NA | TGTGCCAGCAGCCCCACTAGCGGAGGGAGGCAAGAGACCCAGTACTTC | CASSPTSGGRQETQYF
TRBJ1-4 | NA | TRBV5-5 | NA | TGTGCCAGCAGCTTGGGTGGGGAAAAACTGTTTTTT | CASSLGGEKLFF
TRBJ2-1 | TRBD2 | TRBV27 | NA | TGTGCCAGCGGTAGCGGGGCAAGCTCCTACAATGAGCAGTTCTTC | CASGSGASSYNEQFF
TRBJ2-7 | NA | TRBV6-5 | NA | TGTGCCAGCAGTCCAGGGGGGGCTTCCTACGAGCAGTACTTC | CASSPGGASYEQYF
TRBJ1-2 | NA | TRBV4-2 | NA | TGTGCCAGCAGCCAAGCGGGACACCCCGACTATGGCTACACCTTC | CASSQAGHPDYGYTF
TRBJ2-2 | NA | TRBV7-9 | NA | TGTGCCAGCAGCTTAAAAGGACATTACGGGGAGCTGTTTTTT | CASSLKGHYGELFF
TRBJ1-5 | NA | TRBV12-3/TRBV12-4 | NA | TGTGCCAGTCAGTTCGGGGTTGGACAGCCCCAGCATTTT | CASQFGVGQPQHF
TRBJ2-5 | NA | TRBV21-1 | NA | TGTGCCAGCAGCAAAGTGACCCCCAATCCGCGAAAAGAGCATCCATGGGCGGCCCAGTACTTC | CASSKVTPNPRKEHPWAAQYF
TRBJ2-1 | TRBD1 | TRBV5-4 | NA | TGTGCCAGCAGCTCCCGGGACAGGGGAATTAGTTCGAGGGAGGGTGAGCAGTTCTTC | CASSSRDRGISSREGEQFF
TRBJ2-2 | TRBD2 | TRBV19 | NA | TGTGCCAGTAGTCTACTAGCGGCTAATATAGGGGAGCTGTTTTTT | CASSLLAANIGELFF
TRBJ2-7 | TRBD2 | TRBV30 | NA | TGTGCCTGGAGAGCCCCGGGACTAGCTCACGAGCAGTACTTC | CAWRAPGLAHEQYF